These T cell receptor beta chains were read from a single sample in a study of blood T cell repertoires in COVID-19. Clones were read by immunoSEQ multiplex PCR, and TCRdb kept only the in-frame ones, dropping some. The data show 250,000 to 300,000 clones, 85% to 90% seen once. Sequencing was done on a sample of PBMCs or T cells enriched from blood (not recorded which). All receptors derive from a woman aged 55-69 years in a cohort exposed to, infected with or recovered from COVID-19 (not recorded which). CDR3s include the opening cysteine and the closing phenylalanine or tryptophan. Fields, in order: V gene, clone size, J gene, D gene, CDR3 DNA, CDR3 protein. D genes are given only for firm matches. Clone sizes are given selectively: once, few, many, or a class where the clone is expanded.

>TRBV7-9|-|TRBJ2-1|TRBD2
TGTGCCAGCAGCCAAGCGGCGGGGCTAGCGGGAGAACGGGAGCAGTTCTTC
CASSQAAGLAGEREQFF
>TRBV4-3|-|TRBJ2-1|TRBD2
TGCGCCAGCAGCCAAGGACTAGCGGGAGTTAATGAGCAGTTCTTC
CASSQGLAGVNEQFF
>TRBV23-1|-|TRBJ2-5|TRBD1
TGCGCCAGCAGTCATCCTCAAATAGACAGGGCTAGAGAGACCCAGTACTTC
CASSHPQIDRARETQYF
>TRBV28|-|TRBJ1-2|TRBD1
TGTGCCAGCAGTCCACGGGACAGGAGCATCTATGGCTACACCTTC
CASSPRDRSIYGYTF
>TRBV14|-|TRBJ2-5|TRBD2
TGTGCCAGCAGCCAAAAAGGGAGGGAAGAGACCCAGTACTTC
CASSQKGREETQYF
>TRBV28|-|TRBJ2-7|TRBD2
TGTGCCAGCAGAGCCACTAGCGACCTTTCCTACGAGCAGTACTTC
CASRATSDLSYEQYF
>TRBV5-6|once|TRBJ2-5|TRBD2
TGTGCCAGCAGCTTTCTAGCGGGGCAAGAGACCCAGTACTTC
CASSFLAGQETQYF
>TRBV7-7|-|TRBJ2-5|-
TGTGCTAGCAGCTTAGATGTTCCCCCGGAGACCCAGTACTTC
CASSLDVPPETQYF
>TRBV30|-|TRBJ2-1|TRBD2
TGTGCCTGGATGGGACTAGCCCCCCATGAGCAGTTCTTC
CAWMGLAPHEQFF
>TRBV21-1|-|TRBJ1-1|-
TGTGCCAGCAGCACCCCATGGGGAGGCACTGAAGCTTTCTTT
CASSTPWGGTEAFF
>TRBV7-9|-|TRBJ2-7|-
TGTGCCAGCAGCTCCGACATTTCCTACGAGCAGTACTTC
CASSSDISYEQYF
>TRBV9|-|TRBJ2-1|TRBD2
TGTGCCAGCAGCGCCACCGGGACTAGCGGACACAATGAGCAGTTCTTC
CASSATGTSGHNEQFF
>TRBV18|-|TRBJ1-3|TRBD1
TGTGCCAGCTCCGGGGACAGGGCCTCTGGAAACACCATATATTTT
CASSGDRASGNTIYF
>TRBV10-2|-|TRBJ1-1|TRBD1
TGCGCCAGCAGGAGGGGACAGGGGGCCGGGAACACTGAAGCTTTCTTT
CASRRGQGAGNTEAFF
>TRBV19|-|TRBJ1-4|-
TGTGCCAGTAGTATCCGAGGGCCTAATGAAAAACTGTTTTTT
CASSIRGPNEKLFF
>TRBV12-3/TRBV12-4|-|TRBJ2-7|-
TGTGCCAGCAGATTCTACAGGGGAGGCGAGCAGTACTTC
CASRFYRGGEQYF
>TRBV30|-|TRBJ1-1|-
TGTGCCTGGAGTGTTAGGGGAAGAAAGGGGAACACTGAAGCTTTCTTT
CAWSVRGRKGNTEAFF
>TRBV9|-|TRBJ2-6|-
TGTGCCAGCTCCCCTTCCGGGGCCAACGTCCTGACTTTC
CASSPSGANVLTF
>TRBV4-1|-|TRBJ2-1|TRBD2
TGCGCCAGCAGCCCCCTAGCGGGAGACAATGAGCAGTTCTTC
CASSPLAGDNEQFF
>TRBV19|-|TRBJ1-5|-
TGTGCCAGTAGTTCCCCGACAGGAGGTCAGCCCCAGCATTTT
CASSSPTGGQPQHF
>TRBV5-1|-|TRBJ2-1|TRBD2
TGCGCCAGCAGCTTGGCTAGCGGGAAGGATGAGCAGTTCTTC
CASSLASGKDEQFF
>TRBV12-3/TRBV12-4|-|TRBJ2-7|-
TGTGCCAGCAGTTTATGGCCTAGCGTCGAGCAGTACTTC
CASSLWPSVEQYF
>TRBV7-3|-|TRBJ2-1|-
TGTGCCAGCAGCTCCCTACCCCTGGCTAGCTCCAATGAGCAGTTCTTC
CASSSLPLASSNEQFF
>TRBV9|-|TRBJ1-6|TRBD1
TGTGCCAGCAGCGTAGAGCCACAGGGGATAAATTCACCCCTCCACTTT
CASSVEPQGINSPLHF
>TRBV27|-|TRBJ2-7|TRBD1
TGTGCCAGCAGTTTATCCGGGACAGGGAAGACCGAGCAGTACTTC
CASSLSGTGKTEQYF
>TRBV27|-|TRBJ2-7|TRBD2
TGTGCCAGCTCAACGACTAGCCCGACCTACGAGCAGTACTTC
CASSTTSPTYEQYF
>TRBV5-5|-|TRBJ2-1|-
TGTGCCAGCAGCCCAGCTAGCGTAACTCGGTACAATGAGCAGTTCTTC
CASSPASVTRYNEQFF
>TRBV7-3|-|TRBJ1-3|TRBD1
TGTGCCAGCAGCAAGACAGGGGTCGGAAACACCATATATTTT
CASSKTGVGNTIYF
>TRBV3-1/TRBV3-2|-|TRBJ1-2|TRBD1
TGTGCCAGCAGAGGAAGGGGACAGGGGAACTATGGCTACACCTTC
CASRGRGQGNYGYTF
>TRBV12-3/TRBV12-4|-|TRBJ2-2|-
TGTGCCAGCAGTTCTACCGGGGAGCTGTTTTTT
CASSSTGELFF
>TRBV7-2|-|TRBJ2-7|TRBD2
TGTGCCAGCAGCTTAAGGCGGGAGGCCTCCTACGAGCAGTACTTC
CASSLRREASYEQYF
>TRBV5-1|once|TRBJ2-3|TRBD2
TGCGCCAGCAGTAGGGGGCGGCTAGCGGGAGGGTTAACAGATACGCAGTATTTT
CASSRGRLAGGLTDTQYF
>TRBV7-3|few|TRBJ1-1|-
TGTGCCAGCAGCTTAAGTACAGGGACGAACACTGAAGCTTTCTTT
CASSLSTGTNTEAFF
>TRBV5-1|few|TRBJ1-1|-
TGCGCCAGCAGCTCCGTCGGCGACATGGCATTACGGAACACTGAAGCTTTCTTT
CASSSVGDMALRNTEAFF
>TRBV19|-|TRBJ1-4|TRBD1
TGTGCCAGTAGTTCCCCAGGGGGCTATGGTGAAAAACTGTTTTTT
CASSSPGGYGEKLFF
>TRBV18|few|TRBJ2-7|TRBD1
TGTGCCAGCTCGGTCCGGGACAGGGGTTCCTACGAGCAGTACTTC
CASSVRDRGSYEQYF
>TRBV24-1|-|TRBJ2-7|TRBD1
TGTGCCACCAGTGATACCGGGACAGGGAACGTCTACGAGCAGTACTTC
CATSDTGTGNVYEQYF
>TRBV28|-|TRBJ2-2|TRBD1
TGTGCCAGCAGTCCCGACAGGGTACCCGGGGAGCTGTTTTTT
CASSPDRVPGELFF
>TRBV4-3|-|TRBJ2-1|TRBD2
TGCGCCAGCAGCCAAGATCTGGGGGGGAACAATGAGCAGTTCTTC
CASSQDLGGNNEQFF
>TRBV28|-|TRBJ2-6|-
TGTGCCAGCAGTTTACTGTCAGGGTGGGCAGGGGCCAACGTCCTGACTTTC
CASSLLSGWAGANVLTF
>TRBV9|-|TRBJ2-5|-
TGTGCCAGCAGCGTAGAGGAACAGGGTAAAGGGATGACCCAGTACTTC
CASSVEEQGKGMTQYF
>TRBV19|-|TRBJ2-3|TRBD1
TGTGCCAGTACCGGCGCTGACAGGGCTCGGGATACGCAGTATTTT
CASTGADRARDTQYF
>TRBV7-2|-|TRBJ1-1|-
TGTGCCAGCAGCTTTCAGGGGATTGGAGATGAAGCTTTCTTT
CASSFQGIGDEAFF
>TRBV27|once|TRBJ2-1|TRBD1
TGTGCCAGCAGTCTCCAACCCGACAGGGCCCCCGTCTTC
CASSLQPDRAPVF
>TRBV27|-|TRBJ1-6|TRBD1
TGTGCGACAGGGGCCATTAGTTCACCCCTCCACTTT
CATGAISSPLHF
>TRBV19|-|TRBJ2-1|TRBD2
TGTGCCAGTAGTAGGGTAGCGGGAGGCAATGAGCAGTTCTTC
CASSRVAGGNEQFF
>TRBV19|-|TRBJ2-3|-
TGTGCCAGTAAGTCGCAGGGTGCCACAGATACGCAGTATTTT
CASKSQGATDTQYF
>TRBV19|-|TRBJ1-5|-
TGTGCCAGTAGTTCTCTGGGGAGAATGGATCAGCCCCAGCATTTT
CASSSLGRMDQPQHF
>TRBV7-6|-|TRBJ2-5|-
TGTGCCAGCAGCTTAGCGACCCGAGGCTTCGGGGAGACCCAGTACTTC
CASSLATRGFGETQYF
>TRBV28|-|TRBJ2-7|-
TGTGCCAGCTTTGGCATGAGCGGCGAGCAGTACTTC
CASFGMSGEQYF
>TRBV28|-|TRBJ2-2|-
TGTGCCAGCAGGGGGGCCGAGCTGAACACCGGGGAGCTGTTTTTT
CASRGAELNTGELFF
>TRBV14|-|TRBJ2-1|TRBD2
TGTGCCAGCAGCCAAGAGACTAGCGGGAGGCACAATGAGCAGTTCTTC
CASSQETSGRHNEQFF
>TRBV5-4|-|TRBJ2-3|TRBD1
TGTGCCAGCATGGGGACAGCAACAGATACGCAGTATTTT
CASMGTATDTQYF
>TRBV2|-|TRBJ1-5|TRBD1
TGTGCCAGCAAGAGAACCGGGACAGGGGGAAATCAGCCCCAGCATTTT
CASKRTGTGGNQPQHF
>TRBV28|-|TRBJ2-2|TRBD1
TGTGCCAGCAGCCCGGGACAGACTACCGGGGAGCTGTTTTTT
CASSPGQTTGELFF
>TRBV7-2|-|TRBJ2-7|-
TGTGCCAGCAGCTTACAGGGGCTATACGAGCAGTACTTC
CASSLQGLYEQYF
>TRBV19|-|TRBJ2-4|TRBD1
TGTGCCAGTAGTATGGCGGCCAGGGGGATCCAAAACATTCAGTACTTC
CASSMAARGIQNIQYF
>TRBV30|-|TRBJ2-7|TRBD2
TGTGCCTGGAGGACTAGCGGGAGTGTAGAGCAGTACTTC
CAWRTSGSVEQYF